This TCR beta chain was documented in a study of identifying expanded T cells in peripheral blood. As to this clone: Antigen: not known.

During the collection period, no donor immune events like infections were recorded. The method was immunoSEQ multiplex PCR; TCRdb's version includes in-frame clones alone and lacks a portion of them. There are around 85,000 clones in the sample; approximately 91% occur only once, and around 2.8% lies in the top ten. Study-wide results and caveats: About 1.2 clones differed between technical replicates, versus about 16 and 19 over time. Clone count variance between approximately two-week samples rose with total template count.

Germline V CDR1 and CDR2: SGHRS, YFSETQ. J was trimmed by 10 bases and V by 0 bases; bases with no gene match: 7. This CDR3 comprises 15 residues. The source material was blood. V and J are TRBV5-1 and TRBJ2-1; 10 bases line up with TRBD2. This sequence originates from a person between 18 and 75 years old in good health. The CDR3 here is CASSLGAGGEEEQFF. The DNA of the CDR3 is TGCGCCAGCAGCTTGGGAGCGGGAGGGGAAGAGGAGCAGTTCTTC.